This TCR beta chain was sequenced for a study of T cells in Graves' hyperthyroidism and ophthalmopathy. Based on clinical symptoms, serum thyroxine and TRAb, thyroid ultrasound and orbital computed tomography, diagnoses were reached. RNA transcripts yielded amplified TCR beta CDR3 regions. HTBI primers were employed in a first-round RT-PCR of the TCR CDR3. TCRdb recomputed calls from the multiplex PCR reads with MiXCR, one row per CDR3 protein. The sample lists roughly 300,000 distinct CDR3 sequences, less than 30% occurring once. The sequenced material came from blood. The source of this sequence is a man aged 35-49 years with Graves' hyperthyroidism that later progressed to Graves' ophthalmopathy.

The CDR3 protein is CASSEALTGAYGYTF. The CDR3 region has the DNA TGTGCCAGCAGTGAAGCCCTGACAGGGGCCTATGGCTACACCTTC. The chain is built from TRBV6-1 and TRBJ1-2; TRBD1 agrees at 8 bases. Unmatched junction bases numbered 4, after V lost 0 bases and J lost 4 bases. CDR3 length: 15 residues. Germline CDR1 and CDR2: MNHNS and SASEGT.